The present entry profiles one T cell receptor (beta chain) with its context. Original data processing: Reference gene primer amplification yielded estimated nucleated cell counts. Profiled with immunoSEQ multiplex PCR; TCRdb holds only in-frame clones, not every one. V, J and clone size are taken as reported in that table, and D and trimming were inferred from the DNA itself. This table has 250,000 to 300,000 clones, over 75% appearing once. This sample was taken from a study of blood T cell repertoires in COVID-19. This CDR3 has 15 residues. Germline V gives CDR1 MGHRA, CDR2 YSYEKL. V gave up 0 bases and J gave up 4 bases, with 12 bases separating them. Recruitment covered about two dozen US areas and drew participants whose ages spanned roughly 18 to 100 years. Resolution of symptoms, clearance, or two negative PCRs was present in recovered Cohort 3 donors.

The rearrangement joins TRBV4-1 to TRBJ1-1; D remains ambiguous. The source material was PBMCs or T cells enriched from blood (not recorded which). The source of this sequence is a woman aged 30 to 39 who had recovered from COVID-19. The CDR3 nucleotides read TGCGCCAGCAGCCAAGAGAGGGATTGGGTCACTGAAGCTTTCTTT. Translated, it gives CASSQERDWVTEAFF.